This TCR beta chain is drawn from a study of blood T cell repertoires in COVID-19. Study-wide background: COVID-19 samples, acute and convalescent, were from the United States, Italy and Spain. Sample material is recorded as cDNA or gDNA derived from T cells, B-cell-depleted T cells, or PBMCs.

Study processing details: Cell counts per sample came from amplifying reference gene primers. The protocol was immunoSEQ multiplex PCR, while the TCRdb copy is restricted to in-frame clones and leaves out a portion. Clone size and the V and J calls come from that table; the DNA yielded D and trimming. This table has 200,000 to 250,000 clones, approximately 86% appearing once. CDR1 and CDR2 from the germline V gene are SGHRS and YFSETQ. V lost 0 bases and J 7 bases, leaving 17 bases between the germline ends. CDR3 length: 16 amino acids. The V gene is TRBV5-1, the J gene TRBJ2-1; possibly TRBD2 for D (6 bases). The sequenced sample consisted of peripheral blood. The sequence derives from a woman of 80 years or more with acute or convalescent COVID-19. The CDR3 nucleotides read TGCGCCAGCAGCTTGGGGAGGGGACCAAAGGCGAATGAGCAGTTCTTC. This encodes CASSLGRGPKANEQFF.